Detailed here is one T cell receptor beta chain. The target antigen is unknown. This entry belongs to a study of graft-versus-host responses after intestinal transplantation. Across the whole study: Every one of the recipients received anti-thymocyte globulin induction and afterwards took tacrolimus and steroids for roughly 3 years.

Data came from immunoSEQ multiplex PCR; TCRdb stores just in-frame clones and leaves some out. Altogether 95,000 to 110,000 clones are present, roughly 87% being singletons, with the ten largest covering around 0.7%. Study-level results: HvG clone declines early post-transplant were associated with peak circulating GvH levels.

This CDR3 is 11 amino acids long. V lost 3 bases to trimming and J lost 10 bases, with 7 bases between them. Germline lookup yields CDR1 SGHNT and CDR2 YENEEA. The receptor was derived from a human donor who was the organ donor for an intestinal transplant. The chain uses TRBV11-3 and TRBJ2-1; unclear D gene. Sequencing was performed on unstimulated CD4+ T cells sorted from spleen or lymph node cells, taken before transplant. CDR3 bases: TGTGCCAGCAGCTTGAAGGTAGAGCAGTTCTTC. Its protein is CASSLKVEQFF.